Presented here are 28 T cell receptor beta chains from one specimen sequenced in a study of T cell responses to AZD1222 COVID-19 vaccine (dated by TCRdb to 2020 to 2022). In light of the paper, this sample's time point label describes: baseline before first vaccination. Library preparation was by the immunoSEQ multiplex PCR assay. What TCRdb holds here is the immuneACCESS table cut down to in-frame rearrangements. Part of the clones is not present; checked against another copy, under half of the missing clones reflect an unresolved V gene, and the others are unexplained. The sample includes around 110,000 clones, with about 92% observed a single time. The ten largest account for about 3% of the sample. This specimen was peripheral blood, taken on day 0 of AZD1222 vaccination. The receptor source for this set is an adult in good health.

J is TRBJ2-2 and V is TRBV15, with 10 nucleotides matching TRBD2. After removal of 3 bases from V and 3 bases from J, the junction contained 7 bases not matched to a gene. Germline V gene sequence: CDR1 LNHNV, CDR2 YYDKDF (reference sequence). The CDR3 consists of 17 residues. CDR3 nucleotides: TGTGCCACCAGCAGCCCCCGTAGCGGGAGGTACACCGGGGAGCTGTTTTTT. Encoded protein: CATSSPRSGRYTGELFF. The variable domain in full, with the rest retrieved from reference TRBV15 and TRBJ2-2, is DAMVIQNPRYQVTQFGKPVTLSCSQTLNHNVMYWYQQKSSQAPKLLFHYYDKDFNNEADTPDNFQSRRPNTSFCFLDIRSPGLGDTAMYLCATSSPRSGRYTGELFFGEGSRLTVL.

The chain uses TRBV14 and TRBJ1-2; D ambiguous. This CDR3 region has 16 residues. CDR1 SGHDN and CDR2 FVKESK come from the germline V gene. The ends were cut back, 0 bases at V and 0 bases at J, with 11 bases in the middle. The CDR3 DNA reads as TGTGCCAGCAGCCAAGACGCTCGGGAAGCTAACTATGGCTACACCTTC. Its protein is CASSQDAREANYGYTF.

The rearrangement links TRBV19 to TRBJ2-1; D call uncertain. CDR3 length: 14 residues. The V and J ends lost 1 base and 6 bases respectively, with 10 bases between them. The V gene's germline CDR1 is LNHDA and CDR2 SQIVND (reference sequence). The CDR3, as DNA: TGTGCCAGTAGTATAGGGCTATTAGGCAATGAGCAGTTCTTC. Translating it yields CASSIGLLGNEQFF.

The V gene is TRBV5-1, the J gene TRBJ2-1; 9 bases are shared with TRBD2. With 0 bases clipped from V and 5 bases from J, the junction kept 3 bases outside the gene matches. Germline CDR1 reads SGHRS; CDR2 reads YFSETQ. CDR3 length: 15 residues. The CDR3 DNA is TGCGCCAGCAGCTTGGTGGTAGCGGGAGACAATGAGCAGTTCTTC. Protein sequence: CASSLVVAGDNEQFF. Using reference TRBV5-1 and TRBJ2-1 for the parts outside the CDR3, the full variable domain is KAGVTQTPRYLIKTRGQQVTLSCSPISGHRSVSWYQQTPGQGLQFLFEYFSETQRNKGNFPGRFSGRQFSNSRSEMNVSTLELGDSALYLCASSLVVAGDNEQFFGPGTRLTVL.

The rearrangement joins TRBV19 to TRBJ1-1; D unresolved. The length of the CDR3 is 15 residues. From germline, CDR1 is LNHDA and CDR2 SQIVND (reference sequence). The V end was cut by 7 bases, the J end by 6 bases, with 21 bases between. The CDR3 loop is CASKGSSGLHAEAFF. For the CDR3, the DNA is TGTGCCAGTAAGGGTTCTTCGGGTCTCCACGCTGAAGCTTTCTTT.

The J gene is TRBJ1-2, the V gene TRBV6-5; D is undetermined. The CDR3 spans 12 residues. Trimming cost V 5 bases and J 4 bases, with 8 bases left between them. CDR1 and CDR2 from the germline V gene are MNHEY and SVGAGI. CDR3 in amino acids: CASSITGYGYTF. DNA of the CDR3: TGTGCCAGCAGTATCACGGGCTATGGCTACACCTTC.

This clone appeared a single time. The chain couples TRBV11-2 to TRBJ1-6, with D perhaps TRBD1 (6 bases). The germline V gene has CDR1 SGHAT and CDR2 FQNNGV. Trimming pared 0 bases from V and 10 bases from J, leaving 13 bases between. The CDR3 consists of 15 residues. The CDR3 DNA follows: TGTGCCAGCAGCTTAGACAGGGGCCGGGGATCACCCCTCCACTTT. Its protein is CASSLDRGRGSPLHF.

The chain links TRBV27 to TRBJ2-7, with 12 bases fitting TRBD1. The ends lost 8 bases at V and 7 bases at J; junction bases unmatched: 9. The CDR3 runs to 14 residues. Germline V gene sequence: CDR1 MNHEY, CDR2 SMNVEV (reference sequence). DNA for the CDR3: TGTGCCAGCCACCACCGGGACAGGGGGCTGGAGCAGTACTTC. Translating gives CASHHRDRGLEQYF.

J is TRBJ2-2 and V is TRBV9; 9 bases line up with TRBD1. Germline V gene lookup returns CDR1 SGDLS and CDR2 YYNGEE. This CDR3 comprises 18 residues. Unmatched junction bases numbered 14, after V lost 3 bases and J lost 5 bases. CDR3 region: CASSASGTGWGKTGELFF. The DNA for the CDR3 is TGTGCCAGCAGCGCGTCCGGGACAGGGTGGGGTAAGACCGGGGAGCTGTTTTTT.

V and J are TRBV28 and TRBJ1-3, with TRBD1 as a possible D gene (5 bases). The germline gives CDR1 MDHEN, CDR2 SYDVKM. This CDR3 comprises 16 residues. V gave up 7 bases and J gave up 0 bases, with 16 bases separating them. CDR3 in DNA: TGTGCCAGCAAAACCCCGGGGACCGTCTCTGGAAACACCATATATTTT. Protein: CASKTPGTVSGNTIYF.

The chain recombines TRBV28 with TRBJ2-3; D uncertain. Germline assignment: CDR1 MDHEN and CDR2 SYDVKM. Trimming left V 2 bases short and J 0 bases short, with 18 bases between. CDR3 length: 18 amino acids. The CDR3 here is CASSLPPWGRQSTDTQYF. In nucleotides, the CDR3 is TGTGCCAGCAGTTTACCCCCTTGGGGTCGTCAAAGCACAGATACGCAGTATTTT.

The V call is TRBV7-2, the J call TRBJ2-5, with D perhaps matching TRBD2 (5 bases). Trimming left V 1 base short and J 5 bases short, with 8 bases between. This CDR3 has 13 amino acids. Per the germline V gene, CDR1 is SGHTA and CDR2 is FQGNSA. CDR3 loop: CASSLDGEETQYF. Written as DNA, the CDR3 is TGTGCCAGCAGCTTAGACGGGGAGGAGACCCAGTACTTC.

In its sample, this clone was seen once. The rearrangement links TRBV6-5 to TRBJ1-2; D not resolved. Trimming stripped 6 bases from V and 6 bases from J, with 11 bases between. The CDR3 consists of 12 residues. CDR1 MNHEY and CDR2 SVGAGI come from the germline V gene. CDR3 residues: CASSRTGDGYTF. CDR3 nucleotides: TGTGCCAGCAGCCGGACTGGAGATGGCTACACCTTC.

The gene calls are TRBV5-1 and TRBJ2-5; TRBD2 aligns across 9 bases. V dropped 6 bases and J dropped 5; count of bases not matched to a gene: 14. Looked up from germline, CDR1 is SGHRS and CDR2 is YFSETQ. CDR3 length equals 16 residues. The CDR3 sequence: CASNEGGRASEETQYF. The CDR3 DNA sequence: TGCGCCAGCAATGAAGGCGGGAGGGCTTCAGAGGAGACCCAGTACTTC. Drawing the rest from reference TRBV5-1 and TRBJ2-5, the complete variable domain is KAGVTQTPRYLIKTRGQQVTLSCSPISGHRSVSWYQQTPGQGLQFLFEYFSETQRNKGNFPGRFSGRQFSNSRSEMNVSTLELGDSALYLCASNEGGRASEETQYFGPGTRLLVL.

The chain links TRBV6-5 to TRBJ2-1, with TRBD2 matching over 10 bases. Trimming at V came to 6 bases and at J to 14 bases, leaving 16 bases not matched to a gene. The CDR3 totals 15 residues. Germline CDR1 and CDR2: MNHEY and SVGAGI. CDR3 DNA sequence: TGTGCCAGCAGGGGGTTTAGCGGGAGGAATGAGTTAGAGTTCTTC. Translation gives CASRGFSGRNELEFF.

The chain couples TRBV28 to TRBJ1-6, with a weak D call TRBD1 (5 bases). Trimming took off 4 bases at V and 6 bases at J, with 22 bases between the two ends. CDR3 length equals 18 residues. CDR1 is MDHEN and CDR2 is SYDVKM in the germline V gene. The CDR3 reads CASSSTTHGRVGNSPLHF. As DNA, the CDR3 is TGTGCCAGCAGTTCAACCACCCATGGCAGGGTGGGTAATTCACCCCTCCACTTT.

The V gene is TRBV29-1, the J gene TRBJ2-3; the match to TRBD1 covers 8 bases. J gave up 0 bases and V 4 bases, and 0 bases lay outside the gene matches. Germline CDR1 reads SQVTM; CDR2 reads ANQGSEA. The CDR3 totals 13 residues. The CDR3 sequence is CSVGTGSTDTQYF. DNA of the CDR3: TGCAGCGTTGGGACAGGGAGCACAGATACGCAGTATTTT.

DNA of the CDR3: TGTGCCAGCAGCTTAGCTCGGTTTAGGGACACTGAAGCTTTCTTT. This sequence encodes CASSLARFRDTEAFF. The chain has TRBV27 and TRBJ1-1; unclear D gene. There are 15 residues in the CDR3. Trimming removed 6 bases at V and 3 bases at J, with 17 bases between. Per the germline V gene, CDR1 is MNHEY and CDR2 is SMNVEV (reference sequence).

The V gene is TRBV18, the J gene TRBJ1-6, with 8 positions matching TRBD1. The CDR3 consists of 16 residues. CDR1 is KGHSH and CDR2 is LQKENI in the germline V gene. Germline trimming cut 4 bases from V and 8 bases from J; bases unmatched to any gene: 10. CDR3 loop: CASSRSSDREDSPLHF. As DNA, the CDR3 is TGTGCCAGCTCACGATCCTCGGACAGGGAAGATTCACCCCTCCACTTT.

This chain uses TRBV4-1 with TRBJ2-7, with D unclear. The germline gives CDR1 MGHRA, CDR2 YSYEKL. V shed 0 bases and J shed 6 bases, with 6 bases lying between them. This CDR3 is 12 amino acids long. CDR3 amino acids: CASSQDRAEQYF. The CDR3 DNA reads as TGCGCCAGCAGCCAAGATCGGGCCGAGCAGTACTTC.

The chain recombines TRBV20-1 with TRBJ2-3; D is unresolved. The CDR3 has 11 residues. V gave up 3 bases and J gave up 6 bases, with 7 bases separating them. The V gene's germline CDR1 is DFQATT and CDR2 SNEGSKA (reference sequence). The CDR3 is CSASLRDTQYF. As DNA, the CDR3 is TGCAGTGCTAGTCTTCGGGATACGCAGTATTTT.

A word on this clone: No conserved phenylalanine or tryptophan ends this CDR3, so it is likely a read error. CDR3 in DNA: TGTGCCAGCAGCCAAGCGGCGGACTCAACCTACGAGCAGTACTCC. As protein: CASSQAADSTYEQYS. The chain joins TRBV3-1 (or the pseudogene TRBV3-2) to TRBJ2-7, with TRBD2 as a possible D gene (5 bases). Germline CDR1 is LGHDT and CDR2 is YNNKEL (reference sequence). The CDR3 length is 15 residues. V was clipped by 1 base and J by 2 bases, with 12 bases between them.

The chain couples TRBV4-1 to TRBJ1-4; D is unresolved. The CDR3 contains 16 residues. CDR1 is MGHRA and CDR2 is YSYEKL in the germline V gene. Trimming took off 4 bases at V and 0 bases at J, with 12 bases between the two ends. The CDR3 region has the DNA TGCGCCAGCAGCCGCATCGAGTTTGCAACTAATGAAAAACTGTTTTTT. Translation: CASSRIEFATNEKLFF.

The chain joins TRBV6-5 to TRBJ1-5, with TRBD1 as a possible D gene (5 bases). Trimming took off 6 bases at V and 3 bases at J, with 9 bases between the two ends. Germline V gene data show CDR1 as MNHEY and CDR2 as SVGAGI. The CDR3 sequence is 13 residues long. The CDR3 nucleotides are TGTGCCAGCAGGACGGGGGACAATCAGCCCCAGCATTTT. It is translated as CASRTGDNQPQHF.

The chain has TRBV19 and TRBJ2-7; D might be TRBD1 or TRBD2, each matching 5 bases. The CDR3 loop spans 15 amino acids. Germline CDR1 LNHDA, CDR2 SQIVND (reference sequence). Trimming removed 1 base at V and 5 bases at J, with 15 bases between. CDR3 sequence (DNA): TGTGCCAGTAGTATAGTGTCAGGGAGAGGCCACGAGCAGTACTTC. It translates to CASSIVSGRGHEQYF. Filled out from reference TRBV19 and TRBJ2-7, the complete variable domain reads DGGITQSPKYLFRKEGQNVTLSCEQNLNHDAMYWYRQDPGQGLRLIYYSQIVNDFQKGDIAEGYSVSREKKESFPLTVTSAQKNPTAFYLCASSIVSGRGHEQYFGPGTRLTVT.

The J gene is TRBJ1-1, the V gene TRBV18; 7 positions agree with TRBD1. With V trimmed by 3 bases and J by 2 bases, 6 bases remained unmatched. Germline CDR1 and CDR2: KGHSH and LQKENI. The CDR3 is 15 amino acids. Here the CDR3 DNA reads TGTGCCAGCTCACCCAGGACAGGCCAAAACACTGAAGCTTTCTTT. Its protein is CASSPRTGQNTEAFF.

This clone was picked up one time. The chain employs TRBV7-8 and TRBJ1-2; tentatively, D is TRBD1 (6 bases). Trimming shortened V by 4 bases and J by 0 bases, and 15 bases separated the two germline ends. This CDR3 has 16 residues. Germline V gene lookup returns CDR1 SGHVS and CDR2 FQNEAQ. For the CDR3, the DNA is TGTGCCAGCAGCTCCCAGAGGGGGGCTACTAACTATGGCTACACCTTC. Translating it yields CASSSQRGATNYGYTF.

J is TRBJ2-5 and V is TRBV6-5; D is perhaps TRBD2 (6 bases). Germline V gives CDR1 MNHEY, CDR2 SVGAGI. Trimming took 5 bases from V and 5 from J, leaving 18 bases between them. The CDR3 covers 15 residues. This CDR3 reads CASSPDLSGRETQYF. The CDR3 DNA reads as TGTGCCAGCAGTCCCGATCTGTCAGGGAGGGAGACCCAGTACTTC.